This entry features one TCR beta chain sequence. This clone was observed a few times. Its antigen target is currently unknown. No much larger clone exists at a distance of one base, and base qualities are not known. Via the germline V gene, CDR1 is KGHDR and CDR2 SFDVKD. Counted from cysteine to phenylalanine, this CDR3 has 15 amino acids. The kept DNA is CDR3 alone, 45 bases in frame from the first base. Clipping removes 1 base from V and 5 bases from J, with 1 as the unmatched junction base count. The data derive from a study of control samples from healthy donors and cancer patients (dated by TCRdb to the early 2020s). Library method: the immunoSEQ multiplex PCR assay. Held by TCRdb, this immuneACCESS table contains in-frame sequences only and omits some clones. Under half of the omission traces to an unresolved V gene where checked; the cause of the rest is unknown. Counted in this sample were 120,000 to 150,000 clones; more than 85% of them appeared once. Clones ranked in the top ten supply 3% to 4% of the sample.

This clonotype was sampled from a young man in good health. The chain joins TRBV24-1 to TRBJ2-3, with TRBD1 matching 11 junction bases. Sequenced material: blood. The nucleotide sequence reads TGTGCCACCAGTGATTTTGGGACAGGGGGAGATACGCAGTATTTT. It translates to CATSDFGTGGDTQYF.